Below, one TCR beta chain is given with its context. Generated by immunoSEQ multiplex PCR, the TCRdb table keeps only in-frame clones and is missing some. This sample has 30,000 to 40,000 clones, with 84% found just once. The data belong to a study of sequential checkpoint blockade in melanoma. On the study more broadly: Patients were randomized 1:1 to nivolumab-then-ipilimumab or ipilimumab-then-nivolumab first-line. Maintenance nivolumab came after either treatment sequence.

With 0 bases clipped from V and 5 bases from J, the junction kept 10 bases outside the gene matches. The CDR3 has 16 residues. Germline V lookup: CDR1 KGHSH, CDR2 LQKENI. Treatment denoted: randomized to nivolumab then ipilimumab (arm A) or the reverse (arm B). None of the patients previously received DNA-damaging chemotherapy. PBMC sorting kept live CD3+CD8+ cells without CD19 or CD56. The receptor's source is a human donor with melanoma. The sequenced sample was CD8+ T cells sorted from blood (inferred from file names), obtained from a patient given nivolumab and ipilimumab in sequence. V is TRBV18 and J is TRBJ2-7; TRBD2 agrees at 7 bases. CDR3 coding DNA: TGTGCCAGCTCACCACCCGGGGAGGGGAATGTCGACGAGCAGTACTTC. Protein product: CASSPPGEGNVDEQYF.